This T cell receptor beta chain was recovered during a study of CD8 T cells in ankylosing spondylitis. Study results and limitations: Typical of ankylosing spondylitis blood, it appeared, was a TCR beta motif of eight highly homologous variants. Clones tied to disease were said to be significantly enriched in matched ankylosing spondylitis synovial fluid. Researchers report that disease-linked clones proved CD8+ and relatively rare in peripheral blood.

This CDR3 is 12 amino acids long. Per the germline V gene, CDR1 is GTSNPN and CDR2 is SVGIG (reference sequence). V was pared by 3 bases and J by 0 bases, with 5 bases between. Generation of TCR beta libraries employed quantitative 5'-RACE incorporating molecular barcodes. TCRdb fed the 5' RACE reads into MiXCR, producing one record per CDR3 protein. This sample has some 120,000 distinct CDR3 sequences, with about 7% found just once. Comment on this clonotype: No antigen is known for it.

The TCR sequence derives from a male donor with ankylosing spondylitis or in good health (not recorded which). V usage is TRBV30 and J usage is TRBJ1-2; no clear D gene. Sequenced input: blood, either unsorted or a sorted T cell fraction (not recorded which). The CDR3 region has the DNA TGTGCCTGGAGGGCGCCTAACTATGGCTACACCTTC. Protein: CAWRAPNYGYTF. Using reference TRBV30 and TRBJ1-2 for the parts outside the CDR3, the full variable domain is SQTIHQWPATLVQPVGSPLSLECTVEGTSNPNLYWYRQAAGRGLQLLFYSVGIGQISSEVPQNLSASRPQDRQFILSSKKLLLSDSGFYLCAWRAPNYGYTFGSGTRLTVV.